The 22 T cell receptor beta chains presented below share a single source sample, sequenced in a study of response to subunit inactivated influenza vaccine. One entry per CDR3 protein results from TCRdb running MiXCR on the RT-PCR reads. The data show 450,000 to 600,000 distinct CDR3 sequences, with roughly 7.6% seen just once and 13% held by the top ten. Material: PBMCs from blood, obtained 23 months after vaccination. All receptors come from a man between 50 and 69 years old who received an inactivated influenza vaccine.

This clonotype was seen ten or more times. The chain uses TRBV5-1 and TRBJ2-1, with D perhaps being TRBD1 or TRBD2 (5 bases each). The CDR3 has 16 residues. Germline CDR1 is SGHRS and CDR2 is YFSETQ. Trimming removed 0 bases at V and 4 bases at J, with 14 bases between. The CDR3 loop is CASSLAGALSYNEQFF. DNA of the CDR3: TGCGCCAGCAGCTTGGCCGGGGCTCTTTCGTACAATGAGCAGTTCTTC.

This chain connects TRBV27 to TRBJ2-7; 8 bases match TRBD2. This CDR3 spans 16 amino acids. V lost 7 bases, J lost 3 bases, and 14 bases stayed unmatched. Germline V gene data show CDR1 as MNHEY and CDR2 as SMNVEV (reference sequence). The CDR3 loop is CASTGGTRGLGYEQYF. CDR3 in DNA: TGTGCCAGCACGGGGGGGACTAGGGGTCTTGGCTACGAGCAGTACTTC.

J is TRBJ2-3 and V is TRBV9; 10 positions agree with TRBD1. J lost 0 bases, V lost 3 bases, and 4 bases had no gene match. The germline gives CDR1 SGDLS, CDR2 YYNGEE. CDR3 length equals 16 residues. CDR3 in amino acids: CASSAGDRGSTDTQYF. CDR3 sequence (DNA): TGTGCCAGCAGCGCGGGGGACAGGGGTAGCACAGATACGCAGTATTTT.

The gene calls are TRBV7-8 and TRBJ2-5; 11 positions match TRBD1. Trimming at V came to 2 bases and at J to 6 bases, leaving 5 bases not matched to a gene. From germline, CDR1 is SGHVS and CDR2 FQNEAQ. CDR3 size: 15 residues. CDR3 sequence: CASSLPGQGAKTQYF. CDR3 in DNA: TGTGCCAGCAGCTTACCCGGACAGGGGGCAAAGACCCAGTACTTC.

This clonotype appeared a few times. The rearrangement uses TRBV20-1 and TRBJ2-2; D tentatively reads TRBD1 or TRBD2 (6 bases each). Trimming stripped 0 bases from V and 6 bases from J, with 14 bases between. The germline gives CDR1 DFQATT, CDR2 SNEGSKA (reference sequence). The CDR3 runs 15 residues. In DNA, the CDR3 is TGCAGTGCTAGAGACGGGGGCGGCGGCTCCGGGGAGCTGTTTTTT. Its protein product is CSARDGGGGSGELFF.

The chain is built from TRBV12-3 or TRBV12-4 and TRBJ2-3, with unresolved D. The CDR3 covers 16 residues. The V gene lost 6 bases and the J gene lost 4 bases, with 20 bases spanning the gap. The CDR3 sequence is CASSLFTSERADTQYF. CDR3 DNA sequence: TGTGCCAGCAGCCTTTTTACCAGCGAAAGAGCAGATACGCAGTATTTT.

This clonotype has just a few counts. The chain joins TRBV9 to TRBJ2-1; no definite D call. V shed 1 base and J shed 5 bases, with 10 bases lying between them. CDR1 and CDR2 (germline): SGDLS, YYNGEE. The CDR3 length is 14 residues. The CDR3 is CASSVLNLDNEQFF. CDR3 bases: TGTGCCAGCAGCGTATTAAATCTCGACAATGAGCAGTTCTTC.

The chain has TRBV6-1 and TRBJ2-1, with 12 bases that match TRBD2. The CDR3 has 18 amino acids. Germline V gives CDR1 MNHNS, CDR2 SASEGT. V lost 5 bases, J lost 0 bases, and 8 bases stayed unmatched. In DNA, the CDR3 is TGTGCCAGCAGTAGGACTAGCGGGACCTCACGCTCCTACAATGAGCAGTTCTTC. Encoded protein: CASSRTSGTSRSYNEQFF.

The chain carries TRBV4-3 and TRBJ1-4; D uncertain. V gave up 0 bases and J gave up 8 bases, with 16 bases separating them. The CDR3 runs 16 residues. Germline loops: CDR1 LGHNA, CDR2 YSLEER. CDR3 sequence reads: CASSQDQAAVGEKLFF. DNA for the CDR3: TGCGCCAGCAGCCAAGATCAGGCAGCGGTGGGCGAAAAACTGTTTTTT.

This clonotype showed up many times. The chain recombines TRBV29-1 with TRBJ1-5; no reliable D call. With 4 bases removed from V and 0 bases from J, the gap between germline ends came to 7 bases. The CDR3 has 13 residues. Looked up from germline, CDR1 is SQVTM and CDR2 is ANQGSEA. DNA for the CDR3: TGCAGCGTTGCGATGGATAGCAATCAGCCCCAGCATTTT. This translates into CSVAMDSNQPQHF. The complete variable domain, with remaining parts taken from reference TRBV29-1 and TRBJ1-5, reads SAVISQKPSRDICQRGTSLTIQCQVDSQVTMMFWYRQQPGQSLTLIATANQGSEATYESGFVIDKFPISRPNLTFSTLTVSNMSPEDSSIYLCSVAMDSNQPQHFGDGTRLSIL.

This clonotype was counted between two and nine times. The V and J genes are TRBV2 and TRBJ2-2; D gene uncertain. The length of the CDR3 is 15 residues. V was pared by 6 bases and J by 6 bases, with 17 bases between. The germline V gene has CDR1 SNHLY and CDR2 FYNNEI. CDR3 loop: CASRSVGTVPGELFF. CDR3 bases: TGTGCCAGCAGGTCGGTGGGAACCGTCCCCGGGGAGCTGTTTTTT.

J is TRBJ2-7 and V is TRBV7-2; 13 nucleotides match TRBD2. Germline V CDR1 and CDR2: SGHTA, FQGNSA. J lost 4 bases, V lost 4 bases, and 10 bases had no gene match. The CDR3 contains 17 residues. CDR3 sequence: CASSSQLAGGRRYEQYF. CDR3 nucleotide sequence: TGTGCCAGCAGCTCCCAACTAGCGGGAGGGAGACGTTACGAGCAGTACTTC.

Turning to this clonotype: A junction end diverges from the germline sequence, so it may reflect a read error. The chain links TRBV6-5 to TRBJ2-6, with D uncertain. This CDR3 region has 15 residues. CDR1 is MNHEY, CDR2 SVGAGI, per germline. The CDR3 sequence: CASGYSKLGANVLTF. CDR3 bases: TGTGCCAGCGGTTACTCGAAGTTAGGGGCCAACGTCCTGACTTTC.

The chain carries TRBV10-3 and TRBJ1-5; 9 bases map to TRBD1. Germline CDR1 ENHRY, CDR2 SYGVKD. CDR3 size: 12 residues. Unmatched junction bases numbered 5, after V lost 6 bases and J lost 11 bases. CDR3 in DNA: TGTGCCATCAGCCCTGACAGGGGGGCCCAGCATTTT. It translates to CAISPDRGAQHF.

This clonotype turned up a few times. The chain is built from TRBV11-2 and TRBJ1-1; D uncertain. V lost 1 base and J lost 7, with 10 bases in between. The CDR3 sequence is 13 residues long. CDR1 is SGHAT, CDR2 FQNNGV, per germline. This chain's CDR3 is CASSLVHGFEAFF. In nucleotides, the CDR3 is TGTGCCAGCAGCTTAGTGCACGGTTTTGAAGCTTTCTTT.

This clonotype turned up a few times. The chain links TRBV5-1 to TRBJ2-1; 8 bases align to TRBD1. After removal of 0 bases from V and 7 bases from J, the junction contained 6 bases not matched to a gene. Germline CDR1 and CDR2: SGHRS and YFSETQ. CDR3 length equals 15 residues. CDR3 sequence (DNA): TGCGCCAGCAGCTTGGCCGCGACAGGGGTGAATGAGCAGTTCTTC. It is translated as CASSLAATGVNEQFF.

The gene calls are TRBV24-1 and TRBJ1-5; perhaps TRBD1 as D (5 bases). Trimming cost V 3 bases and J 5 bases, with 16 bases left between them. Germline CDR1 KGHDR, CDR2 SFDVKD. The CDR3 runs 16 residues. DNA for the CDR3: TGTGCCACCAGTGATGCCAGAGGGGTAGTTGATCAGCCCCAGCATTTT. As protein: CATSDARGVVDQPQHF.

This clonotype was picked up many times. V usage is TRBV7-9 and J usage is TRBJ2-1, with 8 bases fitting TRBD2. J gave up 0 bases and V 5 bases, and 6 bases lay outside the gene matches. There are 16 residues in the CDR3. Germline V gene lookup returns CDR1 SEHNR and CDR2 FQNEAQ (reference sequence). The CDR3 reads CASSPRTSHSYNEQFF. The CDR3 DNA sequence: TGTGCCAGCAGCCCGCGGACTAGCCACTCCTACAATGAGCAGTTCTTC.

This chain links TRBV24-1 with TRBJ2-5; D tentatively reads TRBD1 or TRBD2 (6 bases each). Trimming removed 2 bases from V and 5 bases from J, with 17 bases in between. This CDR3 has 16 amino acids. Germline V lookup: CDR1 KGHDR, CDR2 SFDVKD. Here the CDR3 reads CATSDSVGGGGETQYF. The CDR3 nucleotides read TGTGCCACCAGTGATTCCGTAGGGGGAGGTGGGGAGACCCAGTACTTC.

The chain uses TRBV20-1 and TRBJ2-1; 10 positions match TRBD2. Germline lookup yields CDR1 DFQATT and CDR2 SNEGSKA (reference sequence). The junction had 13 bases not matched to a gene; V was cut back by 5 bases and J by 12 bases. The CDR3 is 14 amino acids. DNA for the CDR3: TGCAGTGCTCCCGGGACTAGCGTCCCAAGTGGGCAGTTCTTC. Translated: CSAPGTSVPSGQFF.

Only a few counts were recorded for this clonotype. The chain has TRBV15 and TRBJ2-2; no clear D. Germline assignment: CDR1 LNHNV and CDR2 YYDKDF (reference sequence). The CDR3 covers 16 residues. Deletions cut 1 base from V and 3 bases from J, with 12 bases between. As DNA, the CDR3 is TGTGCCACCAGCAGAGCTAAGGCAGGTGACACCGGGGAGCTGTTTTTT. Translation: CATSRAKAGDTGELFF.

Only a few counts were recorded for this clonotype. The chain combines TRBV6-2 or TRBV6-3 with TRBJ1-1, with D possibly being TRBD1 (5 bases). V was shortened by 8 bases and J by 3 bases, with 10 bases between the two germline ends. The CDR3 length is 12 residues. Per the germline V gene, CDR1 is MNHEY and CDR2 is SVGEGT. The CDR3 region is CASRQGHTEAFF. The DNA of the CDR3 is TGTGCCAGCCGTCAGGGTCACACTGAAGCTTTCTTT.